These T cell receptor beta chains were read from a single sample in a study of technical replicates of blood from a handful of donors. TCRdb's copy holds only in-frame clones and misses some; the assay was immunoSEQ multiplex PCR. The table includes about 59,000 clones, about 94% detected once. The sample consisted of PBMCs. These receptors came from a human donor in good health. Some clones in this sample may be carry-over from other donors' samples. Both conserved end residues are part of each CDR3. The order of the fields is V gene, J gene, CDR3 protein.

v_call: TRBV7-9
j_call: TRBJ1-1
cdr3_aa: CASSLEQGRGEAFF

v_call: TRBV9
j_call: TRBJ2-7
cdr3_aa: CASSVDSSGSVRGEQYF

v_call: TRBV11-2
j_call: TRBJ2-7
cdr3_aa: CASSLLWTLGEQYF

v_call: TRBV7-2
j_call: TRBJ1-3
cdr3_aa: CASSRPGAGNTIYF

v_call: TRBV5-6
j_call: TRBJ2-3
cdr3_aa: CASSFDRLAGGGTDTQYF

v_call: TRBV30
j_call: TRBJ1-3
cdr3_aa: CAWSPGTPGNTIYF

v_call: TRBV5-5
j_call: TRBJ1-1
cdr3_aa: CASSSTGGFGEAFF

v_call: TRBV18
j_call: TRBJ2-1
cdr3_aa: CASSPEGANEQFF

v_call: TRBV9
j_call: TRBJ2-1
cdr3_aa: CASSVDTSGTYNEQFF

v_call: TRBV4-3
j_call: TRBJ2-3
cdr3_aa: CASSQDGLAGVPLEDTQYF

v_call: TRBV5-6
j_call: TRBJ2-1
cdr3_aa: CASSLDEGRTYNEQFF

v_call: TRBV20-1
j_call: TRBJ1-3
cdr3_aa: CSAAQGNTIYF

v_call: TRBV5-1
j_call: TRBJ2-1
cdr3_aa: CASSLGLAEQFF

v_call: TRBV6-6
j_call: TRBJ2-2
cdr3_aa: CASSSNTMITGELFF

v_call: TRBV19
j_call: TRBJ1-1
cdr3_aa: CASSIGGQNTEAFF

v_call: TRBV5-4
j_call: TRBJ2-3
cdr3_aa: CASSPRGEDTQYF

v_call: TRBV7-8
j_call: TRBJ1-6
cdr3_aa: CASSLEVNNNSPLHF

v_call: TRBV11-2
j_call: TRBJ2-7
cdr3_aa: CASSRIGRAGSSYEQYF

v_call: TRBV6-1
j_call: TRBJ1-1
cdr3_aa: CASREAGGPNTEAFF

v_call: TRBV7-9
j_call: TRBJ2-7
cdr3_aa: CASSPTGTGGYEQYF

v_call: TRBV5-4
j_call: TRBJ2-6
cdr3_aa: CASSSRFSEANVLTF

v_call: TRBV18
j_call: TRBJ1-2
cdr3_aa: CASSPTDGAGYGYTF

v_call: TRBV5-4
j_call: TRBJ1-1
cdr3_aa: CASRRGQANMNTEAFF

v_call: TRBV4-2
j_call: TRBJ1-5
cdr3_aa: CASSHADRDINQPQHF

v_call: TRBV30
j_call: TRBJ2-3
cdr3_aa: CAWSVLAGAKDTQYF

v_call: TRBV5-1
j_call: TRBJ1-4
cdr3_aa: CASSLGGGNEKLFF

v_call: TRBV5-1
j_call: TRBJ2-3
cdr3_aa: CASRELSGRGTDTQYF

v_call: TRBV25-1
j_call: TRBJ2-7
cdr3_aa: CASSMAGADEQYF

v_call: TRBV23-1
j_call: TRBJ2-1
cdr3_aa: CASSHSQPGQGALTEYNEQFF

v_call: TRBV5-1
j_call: TRBJ2-7
cdr3_aa: CASSSGDSYEQYF

v_call: TRBV6-1
j_call: TRBJ1-2
cdr3_aa: CASSDRSYGYTF

v_call: TRBV6-6
j_call: TRBJ1-2
cdr3_aa: CASSKGQGLGYTF

v_call: TRBV11-2
j_call: TRBJ1-6
cdr3_aa: CASSSIRDTNSPLHF

v_call: TRBV7-2
j_call: TRBJ2-3
cdr3_aa: CASSSSLAGASTDTQYF

v_call: TRBV6-5
j_call: TRBJ2-1
cdr3_aa: CASSYGPGGYNEQFF

v_call: TRBV18
j_call: TRBJ2-6
cdr3_aa: CASSPLAGESGANVLTF

v_call: TRBV9
j_call: TRBJ2-7
cdr3_aa: CASSVGVVGQGYEQYF

v_call: TRBV10-3
j_call: TRBJ1-2
cdr3_aa: CAISEPSLGQGSGGYTF

v_call: TRBV5-1
j_call: TRBJ2-3
cdr3_aa: CASSLGRVGTDTQYF

v_call: TRBV6-5
j_call: TRBJ1-1
cdr3_aa: CASSPRSLRDTEAFF

v_call: TRBV2
j_call: TRBJ2-1
cdr3_aa: CASSEQTSGDNEQFF

v_call: TRBV4-1
j_call: TRBJ1-2
cdr3_aa: CASSLEMTGNYGYTF

v_call: TRBV11-2
j_call: TRBJ2-4
cdr3_aa: CASSLDMASGTKNIQYF

v_call: TRBV4-2
j_call: TRBJ1-1
cdr3_aa: CASSQLRSERGEAFF

v_call: TRBV12-5
j_call: TRBJ2-5
cdr3_aa: CASGGIGTIQETQYF

v_call: TRBV4-1
j_call: TRBJ2-4
cdr3_aa: CASSPDISSDIQYF

v_call: TRBV11-2
j_call: TRBJ1-2
cdr3_aa: CASSSPRDTANYGYTF

v_call: TRBV5-1
j_call: TRBJ2-5
cdr3_aa: CASKDSDYLGETQYF

v_call: TRBV4-3
j_call: TRBJ2-3
cdr3_aa: CASSPDRLSTDTQYF

v_call: TRBV7-8
j_call: TRBJ2-5
cdr3_aa: CASSLDRRGGRETQYF

v_call: TRBV5-8
j_call: TRBJ2-4
cdr3_aa: CASSFGGAKNIQYF

v_call: TRBV7-2
j_call: TRBJ1-1
cdr3_aa: CASSLVIGNTEAFF

v_call: TRBV18
j_call: TRBJ2-7
cdr3_aa: CASSPGGDEQYF

v_call: TRBV28
j_call: TRBJ1-1
cdr3_aa: CASSTGPFTEAFF

v_call: TRBV9
j_call: TRBJ1-5
cdr3_aa: CASSVAGGRNQPQHF